One and the same sample provided the 26 T cell receptor beta chains below, sequenced in a study of CD8+ T cells in alopecia areata. Extracted RNA was reverse transcribed into cDNA, the sequencing template. Assay: immunoSEQ multiplex PCR; the TCRdb copy retains only in-frame clones and omits some. The data hold roughly 210,000 clones, with over 40% observed a single time. The treatment denotes: oral pan-JAK inhibitor, 5-10 mg twice daily. The starting material was CD4+ T cells sorted from blood, obtained around week 36, from a patient treated with tofacitinib. The receptors here all came from a human donor with alopecia areata.

This clone has only a few counts. This chain uses TRBV30 with TRBJ2-4; D assignment may be TRBD1 or TRBD2 (5 bases each). Germline-derived CDR1 and CDR2 are GTSNPN and SVGIG (reference sequence). V was clipped by 4 bases and J by 6 bases, with 13 bases between them. This CDR3 comprises 13 residues. The CDR3 spells CAWTPGPRNIQYF. As DNA, the CDR3 is TGTGCCTGGACCCCGGGACCGAGAAACATTCAGTACTTC.

The rearrangement links TRBV5-1 to TRBJ1-3; tentative D call: TRBD1 (5 bases). Germline V lookup: CDR1 SGHRS, CDR2 YFSETQ. V was shortened by 0 bases and J by 0 bases, with 10 bases between the two germline ends. The CDR3 consists of 16 residues. CDR3 nucleotides: TGCGCCAGCAGCTTGGAGGTCAGGGCCTCTGGAAACACCATATATTTT. Its protein product is CASSLEVRASGNTIYF.

The rearrangement links TRBV29-1 to TRBJ1-3; D is perhaps TRBD1 (6 bases). This CDR3 contains 14 residues. Germline V CDR1 and CDR2: SQVTM, ANQGSEA. With 4 bases removed from V and 4 bases from J, the gap between germline ends came to 14 bases. The CDR3 DNA reads as TGCAGCGTTGTGCTATCTACAGGGGGAAACACCATATATTTT. Encoded protein: CSVVLSTGGNTIYF.

V gene TRBV20-1 combines with J gene TRBJ2-3; unclear D gene. CDR1 is DFQATT, CDR2 SNEGSKA, per germline (reference sequence). The V end lost 5 bases, the J end lost 9 bases, and 12 bases lay between the germline ends. The CDR3 totals 11 residues. The CDR3 reads CSAPGPNTQYF. CDR3 nucleotides: TGCAGTGCTCCCGGACCCAACACGCAGTATTTT.

The rearrangement uses TRBV7-2 and TRBJ1-4; D is unclear. With 5 bases removed from V and 2 bases from J, the gap between germline ends came to 12 bases. The CDR3 is 15 amino acids. The V gene's germline CDR1 is SGHTA and CDR2 FQGNSA. CDR3 amino acids: CASSPLDGTNEKLFF. CDR3 coding DNA: TGTGCCAGCAGCCCCCTCGACGGGACTAATGAAAAACTGTTTTTT.

The chain couples TRBV30 to TRBJ1-5; no firm D call. CDR1 is GTSNPN, CDR2 SVGIG, per germline (reference sequence). V was clipped by 0 bases and J by 7 bases, with 19 bases between them. This CDR3 comprises 16 residues. The CDR3 region is CAWSVRVGLSGQPQHF. CDR3 nucleotides: TGTGCCTGGAGTGTACGGGTAGGCCTCTCGGGGCAGCCCCAGCATTTT.

The V gene is TRBV6-5, the J gene TRBJ1-3, with 9 positions matching TRBD1. V trimming: 6 bases; J trimming: 2 bases; junction bases outside the gene matches: 5. Germline CDR1 and CDR2: MNHEY and SVGAGI. The CDR3 totals 15 residues. The CDR3 DNA reads as TGTGCCAGCAGCACAACAGGGGGCCCTGGAAACACCATATATTTT. Translation: CASSTTGGPGNTIYF.

This clone was seen more than once but under ten times. The J gene is TRBJ1-2, the V gene TRBV7-2; the D is unclear. CDR3 length: 17 amino acids. V gave up 5 bases and J gave up 3 bases, with 22 bases separating them. Germline CDR1 reads SGHTA; CDR2 reads FQGNSA. CDR3 protein: CASSPVPRVGVHYGYTF. The DNA for the CDR3 is TGTGCCAGCAGCCCGGTTCCGCGCGTGGGCGTTCACTATGGCTACACCTTC.

This sequence joins TRBV29-1 and TRBJ1-3; unclear D gene. The V end was cut by 7 bases, the J end by 4 bases, with 8 bases between. Per the germline V gene, CDR1 is SQVTM and CDR2 is ANQGSEA. The CDR3 runs 11 residues. CDR3 protein: CSAYQGNTIYF. The CDR3 DNA reads TGCAGCGCCTATCAAGGAAACACCATATATTTT.

CDR3 nucleotide sequence: TGTGCCAGCGTCTCTAGCGGGAGATACGAGCAGTACTTC. It encodes CASVSSGRYEQYF. The rearrangement uses TRBV7-9 and TRBJ2-7; 10 nucleotides match TRBD2. This CDR3 comprises 13 residues. Germline lookup yields CDR1 SEHNR and CDR2 FQNEAQ (reference sequence). Trimming at V came to 8 bases and at J to 4 bases, leaving 5 bases not matched to a gene.

The count of this clone is one. The rearrangement joins TRBV4-3 to TRBJ2-5; D may be TRBD1 (5 bases). Germline V gene lookup returns CDR1 LGHNA and CDR2 YSLEER. This CDR3 comprises 16 residues. V was pared by 0 bases and J by 2 bases, with 13 bases between. The CDR3 DNA reads as TGCGCCAGCAGCCAAGAAGGGGCTGGGGTACAAGAGACCCAGTACTTC. Translated: CASSQEGAGVQETQYF.

This clone was counted at least ten times. The same CDR3 also results from other DNA sequences found in this sample. The rearrangement joins TRBV5-1 to TRBJ2-6; D ambiguous. The CDR3 totals 15 residues. Germline lookup yields CDR1 SGHRS and CDR2 YFSETQ. V lost 0 bases and J lost 0, with 4 bases in between. CDR3 sequence (DNA): TGCGCCAGCAGCTTGGATGTCTCTGGGGCCAACGTCCTGACTTTC. As protein: CASSLDVSGANVLTF.

There are a few counts of this clone. This rearrangement joins TRBV7-8 to TRBJ2-5; D is ambiguous. The CDR3 is 14 amino acids. The germline V gene encodes CDR1 SGHVS and CDR2 FQNEAQ. The V gene lost 2 bases and the J gene lost 5 bases, with 12 bases spanning the gap. The CDR3 region has the DNA TGTGCCAGCAGCTTATCGATAGGAAGGGAGACCCAGTACTTC. Amino acid sequence: CASSLSIGRETQYF. The variable domain in full, completed from reference TRBV7-8 and TRBJ2-5, reads GAGVSQSPRYKVAKRGQDVALRCDPISGHVSLFWYQQALGQGPEFLTYFQNEAQLDKSGLPSDRFFAERPEGSVSTLKIQRTQQEDSAVYLCASSLSIGRETQYFGPGTRLLVL.

CDR3 residues: CASSFRGPGANVLTF. DNA for the CDR3: TGTGCCAGCAGCTTCAGGGGCCCTGGGGCCAACGTCCTGACTTTC. The chain couples TRBV7-2 to TRBJ2-6; D possibly corresponds to TRBD1 (6 bases). The CDR3 covers 15 residues. V was shortened by 3 bases and J by 2 bases, with 8 bases between the two germline ends. Germline CDR1 and CDR2: SGHTA and FQGNSA.

The chain employs TRBV30 and TRBJ2-2, with TRBD2 identical over 8 bases. CDR3 length: 16 residues. Germline CDR1 is GTSNPN and CDR2 is SVGIG (reference sequence). Written as DNA, the CDR3 is TGTGGGTGCCTGGACCCCCACGGGAGGGCCAGCGGGGAGCTGTTTTTT. This encodes CGCLDPHGRASGELFF.

Only a few counts were recorded for this clone. The rearrangement links TRBV29-1 to TRBJ2-3, with 10 bases matching TRBD2. V lost 6 bases and J lost 4; bases outside the gene matches: 7. CDR3 length: 14 residues. Per germline, CDR1 SQVTM and CDR2 ANQGSEA. CDR3 coding DNA: TGCAGCGTGAGGCCGGGACTAGCGTCAGATACGCAGTATTTT. It encodes CSVRPGLASDTQYF.

This chain uses TRBV7-2 with TRBJ2-2; D might be TRBD2 (6 bases). The CDR3 spans 16 residues. Deletions cut 5 bases from V and 3 bases from J, with 16 bases between. From germline, CDR1 is SGHTA and CDR2 FQGNSA. CDR3 amino acids: CASSLGTPSYTGELFF. The CDR3 DNA sequence: TGTGCCAGCAGCCTTGGGACTCCATCCTACACCGGGGAGCTGTTTTTT.

The rearrangement joins TRBV7-2 to TRBJ2-1; perhaps TRBD1 as D (5 bases). Looked up from germline, CDR1 is SGHTA and CDR2 is FQGNSA. This CDR3 comprises 14 residues. Trimming cost V 7 bases and J 5 bases, with 15 bases left between them. CDR3 DNA: TGTGCCAGCACCCCCCGACAGTCGAACAATGAGCAGTTCTTC. This sequence encodes CASTPRQSNNEQFF.

This clone has a handful of counts. The rearrangement joins TRBV30 to TRBJ1-2; no firm D call. Germline V gene lookup returns CDR1 GTSNPN and CDR2 SVGIG (reference sequence). The CDR3 extends over 12 amino acids. V shed 5 bases and J shed 2 bases, with 9 bases lying between them. CDR3 region: CAWWKENYGYTF. Here the CDR3 DNA reads TGTGCCTGGTGGAAGGAAAACTATGGCTACACCTTC.

The gene calls are TRBV5-1 and TRBJ2-3; tentatively, D is TRBD1 (6 bases). This CDR3 region has 14 residues. V lost 3 bases and J lost 6, with 14 bases in between. Germline CDR1 and CDR2: SGHRS and YFSETQ. The CDR3 loop reads CASSSLQGPDTQYF. The CDR3 nucleotides read TGCGCCAGCAGCTCACTACAGGGTCCGGATACGCAGTATTTT.

The chain employs TRBV29-1 and TRBJ1-1; a weak D match, TRBD1 (5 bases). In germline, CDR1 is SQVTM, CDR2 ANQGSEA. The CDR3 is made up of 14 amino acids. The V and J ends lost 6 bases and 1 base respectively, with 15 bases between them. The CDR3 nucleotides are TGCAGCGTCCGCGAGGGGTCAGGGAACACTGAAGCTTTCTTT. Protein product: CSVREGSGNTEAFF. The entire variable domain, with the rest obtained from reference TRBV29-1 and TRBJ1-1, is as follows: SAVISQKPSRDICQRGTSLTIQCQVDSQVTMMFWYRQQPGQSLTLIATANQGSEATYESGFVIDKFPISRPNLTFSTLTVSNMSPEDSSIYLCSVREGSGNTEAFFGQGTRLTVV.

This clone was seen a few times. CDR3 DNA: TGTGCCAGCTCACAAACCCGGGACGGGACGTACTACACCTTC. Translated, it gives CASSQTRDGTYYTF. The V and J genes are TRBV18 and TRBJ1-2, with D possibly being TRBD1 (5 bases). V lost 4 bases to trimming and J lost 10 bases, with 19 bases between them. This CDR3 contains 14 residues. Germline lookup yields CDR1 KGHSH and CDR2 LQKENI.

This clone has just a few counts. The chain employs TRBV10-3 and TRBJ2-1, with D unclear. V was clipped by 8 bases and J by 4 bases, with 9 bases between them. The germline CDR1 and CDR2 sequences are ENHRY and SYGVKD. The CDR3 totals 12 residues. In DNA, the CDR3 is TGTGCCATCGGCGGTGGATACAATGAGCAGTTCTTC. Translating it yields CAIGGGYNEQFF.

V and J are TRBV20-1 and TRBJ2-5, with D hard to call. Germline V gives CDR1 DFQATT, CDR2 SNEGSKA (reference sequence). Between the trimmed V and J ends, which lost 4 bases and 9 bases, there was a span of 6 bases. The CDR3 has 9 residues. CDR3 region: CSATYAQYF. The CDR3 DNA is TGCAGTGCTACTTACGCCCAGTACTTC.

This sequence joins TRBV5-1 and TRBJ2-7; D gene uncertain. The V gene's germline CDR1 is SGHRS and CDR2 YFSETQ. The CDR3 totals 14 residues. Deletions cut 0 bases from V and 4 bases from J, with 11 bases between. The chain's CDR3 is CASSLEAARYEQYF. The CDR3 nucleotides read TGCGCCAGCAGCTTGGAGGCAGCAAGATACGAGCAGTACTTC.

This clone turned up a few times. This chain uses TRBV19 with TRBJ1-1; 9 bases fit TRBD1. Germline trimming cut 7 bases from V and 1 base from J; bases unmatched to any gene: 7. Germline-derived CDR1 and CDR2 are LNHDA and SQIVND (reference sequence). This CDR3 has 15 amino acids. CDR3 loop: CASTPGTGRNTEAFF. CDR3 bases: TGTGCCAGTACCCCAGGGACAGGGAGGAACACTGAAGCTTTCTTT.